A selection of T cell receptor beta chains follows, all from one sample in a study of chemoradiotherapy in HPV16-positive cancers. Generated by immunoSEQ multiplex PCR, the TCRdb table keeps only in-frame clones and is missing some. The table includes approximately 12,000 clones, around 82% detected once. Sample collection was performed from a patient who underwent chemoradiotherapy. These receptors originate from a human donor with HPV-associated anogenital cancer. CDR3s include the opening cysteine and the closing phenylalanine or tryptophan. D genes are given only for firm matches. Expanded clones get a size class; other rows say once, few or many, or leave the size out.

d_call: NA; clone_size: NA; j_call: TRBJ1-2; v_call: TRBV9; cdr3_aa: CASSVGPEGGYTF; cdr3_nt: TGTGCCAGCAGCGTCGGGCCTGAGGGGGGCTACACCTTC
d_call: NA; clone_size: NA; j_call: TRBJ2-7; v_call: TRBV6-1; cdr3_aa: CASSWTEVYEQYF; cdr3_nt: TGTGCCAGCAGCTGGACAGAGGTCTACGAGCAGTACTTC
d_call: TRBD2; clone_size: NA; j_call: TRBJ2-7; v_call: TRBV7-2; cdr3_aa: CASSLRRTSGLEQYF; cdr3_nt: TGTGCCAGCAGCTTACGAAGGACTAGCGGTCTGGAGCAGTACTTC
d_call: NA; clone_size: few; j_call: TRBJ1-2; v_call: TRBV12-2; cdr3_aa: CASRLAPRGDGYTF; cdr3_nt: TGTGCAAGTCGCTTAGCCCCCAGGGGCGATGGCTACACCTTC
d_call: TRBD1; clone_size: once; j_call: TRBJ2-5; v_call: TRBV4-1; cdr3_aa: CASSQGGTGAMGETQYF; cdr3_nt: TGCGCCAGCAGCCAAGGAGGGACAGGGGCCATGGGAGAGACCCAGTACTTC
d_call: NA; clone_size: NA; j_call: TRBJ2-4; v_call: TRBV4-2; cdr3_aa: CASSPTLFDIQYF; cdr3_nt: TGTGCCAGCAGCCCGACCCTTTTCGACATTCAGTACTTC
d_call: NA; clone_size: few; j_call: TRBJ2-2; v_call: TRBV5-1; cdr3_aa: CASSSSSNTGELFF; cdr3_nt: TGCGCCAGCAGCTCGTCATCGAACACCGGGGAGCTGTTTTTT
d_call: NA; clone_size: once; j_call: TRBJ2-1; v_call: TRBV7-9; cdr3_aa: CASSRDLFAGLAHDEQFF; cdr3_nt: TGTGCCAGCAGCCGAGACCTATTTGCGGGATTGGCTCACGATGAGCAGTTCTTC
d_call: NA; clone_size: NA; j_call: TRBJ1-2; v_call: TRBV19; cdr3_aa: CASSPGQGRYGYTF; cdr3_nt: TGTGCCAGCAGTCCGGGCCAGGGGAGGTATGGCTACACCTTC
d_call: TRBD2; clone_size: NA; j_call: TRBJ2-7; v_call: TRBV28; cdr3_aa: CASHAFPGLAREQYF; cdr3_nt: TGTGCCAGCCACGCGTTTCCGGGACTAGCACGCGAGCAGTACTTC
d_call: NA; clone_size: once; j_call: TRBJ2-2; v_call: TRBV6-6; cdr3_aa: CASSSTGRGTGELFF; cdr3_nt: TGTGCCAGCAGTTCTACAGGTCGCGGCACCGGGGAGCTGTTTTTT
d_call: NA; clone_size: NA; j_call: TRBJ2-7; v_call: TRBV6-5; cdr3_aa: CASSYEKYRANEQYF; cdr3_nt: TGTGCCAGCAGTTACGAAAAGTACAGGGCCAACGAGCAGTACTTC
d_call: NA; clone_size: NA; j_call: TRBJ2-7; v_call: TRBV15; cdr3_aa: CATSRDRGPWEQYF; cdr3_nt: TGTGCCACCAGCAGAGATCGGGGGCCCTGGGAGCAGTACTTC
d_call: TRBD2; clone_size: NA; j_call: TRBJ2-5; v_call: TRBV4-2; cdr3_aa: CASSQGAVAGGRYQETQYF; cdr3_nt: TGTGCCAGCAGCCAAGGAGCGGTAGCGGGGGGGCGGTACCAAGAGACCCAGTACTTC
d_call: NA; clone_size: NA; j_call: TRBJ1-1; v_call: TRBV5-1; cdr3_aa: CASSLELQGSTEAFF; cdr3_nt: TGCGCCAGCAGCTTGGAGTTGCAGGGGAGCACTGAAGCTTTCTTT
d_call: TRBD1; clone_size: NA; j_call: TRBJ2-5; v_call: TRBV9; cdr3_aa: CASSAGQGGETQYF; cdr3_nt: TGTGCCAGCAGCGCTGGACAGGGTGGGGAGACCCAGTACTTC
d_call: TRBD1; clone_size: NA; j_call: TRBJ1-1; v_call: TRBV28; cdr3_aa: CAVGQGNAEAFF; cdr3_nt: TGTGCCGTCGGACAGGGTAACGCTGAAGCTTTCTTT
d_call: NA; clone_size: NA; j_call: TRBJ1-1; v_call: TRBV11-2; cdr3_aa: CASSHGSTEAFF; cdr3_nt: TGTGCCAGCAGCCATGGGAGCACTGAAGCTTTCTTT
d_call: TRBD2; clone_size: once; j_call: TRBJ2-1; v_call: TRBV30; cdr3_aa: CAWSTTPGLDYNEQFF; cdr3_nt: TGTGCCTGGAGTACAACGCCGGGACTAGATTACAATGAGCAGTTCTTC
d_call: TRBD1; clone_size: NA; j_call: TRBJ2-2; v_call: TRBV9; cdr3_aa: CASSVTGDTGELFF; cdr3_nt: TGTGCCAGCAGCGTAACAGGGGACACCGGGGAGCTGTTTTTT
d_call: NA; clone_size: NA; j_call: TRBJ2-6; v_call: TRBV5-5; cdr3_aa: CASSFQNPSGANVLTF; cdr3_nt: TGTGCCAGCAGCTTCCAGAATCCCTCTGGGGCCAACGTCCTGACTTTC
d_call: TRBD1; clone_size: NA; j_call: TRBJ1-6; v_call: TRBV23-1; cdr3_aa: CASSLPLDRGLASPLHF; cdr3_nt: TGCGCCAGCAGCCTGCCATTGGACAGGGGGTTAGCTTCACCCCTCCACTTT
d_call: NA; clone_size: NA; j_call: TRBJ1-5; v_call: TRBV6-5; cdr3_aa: CASSRGESQPQHF; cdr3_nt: TGTGCCAGCAGTAGGGGGGAGAGTCAGCCCCAGCATTTT
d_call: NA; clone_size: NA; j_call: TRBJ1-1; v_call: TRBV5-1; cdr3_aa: CASSPEHTGWPGDGEAFF; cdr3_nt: TGCGCCAGCAGCCCAGAACACACAGGGTGGCCTGGGGATGGTGAAGCTTTCTTT
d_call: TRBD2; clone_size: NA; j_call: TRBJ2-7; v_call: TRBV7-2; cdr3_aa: CASSLRAPTSGAAYEQYF; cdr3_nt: TGTGCCAGCAGCTTACGGGCCCCGACTAGCGGGGCCGCCTACGAGCAGTACTTC
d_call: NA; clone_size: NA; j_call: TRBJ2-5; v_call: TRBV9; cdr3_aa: CASSIQDWHQETQYF; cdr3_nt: TGTGCCAGCAGCATCCAGGACTGGCACCAAGAGACCCAGTACTTC
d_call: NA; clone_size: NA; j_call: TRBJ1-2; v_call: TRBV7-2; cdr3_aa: CASSLVVGGLYGYTF; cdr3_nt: TGTGCCAGCAGCTTAGTGGTCGGGGGGCTCTATGGCTACACCTTC
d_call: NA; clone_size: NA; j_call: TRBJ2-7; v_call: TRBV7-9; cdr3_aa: CASSFDLGTRSREQYF; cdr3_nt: TGTGCCAGCAGTTTTGACCTCGGGACAAGGTCCCGGGAGCAGTACTTC
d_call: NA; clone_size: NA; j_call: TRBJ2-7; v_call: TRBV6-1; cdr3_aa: CASMDRISYEQYF; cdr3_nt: TGTGCCAGCATGGACCGAATCTCCTACGAGCAGTACTTC
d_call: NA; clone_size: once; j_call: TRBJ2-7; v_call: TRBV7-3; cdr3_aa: CASSLYPSRSYEQYF; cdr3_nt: TGTGCCAGCAGCTTATATCCCAGCCGATCCTACGAGCAGTACTTC
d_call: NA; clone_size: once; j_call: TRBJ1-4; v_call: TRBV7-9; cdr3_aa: CASSSQGFGTNEKLFF; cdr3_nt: TGTGCCAGCAGCTCCCAGGGGTTCGGGACTAATGAAAAACTGTTTTTT
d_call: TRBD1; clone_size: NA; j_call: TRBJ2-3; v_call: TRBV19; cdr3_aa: CASSPTAGGNADTQYF; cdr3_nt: TGTGCCAGTAGTCCCACGGCAGGGGGCAACGCAGATACGCAGTATTTT
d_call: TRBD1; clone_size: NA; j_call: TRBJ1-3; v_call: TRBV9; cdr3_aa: CASSLGQVSGNTIYF; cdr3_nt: TGTGCCAGCAGCCTTGGACAGGTCTCTGGAAACACCATATATTTT
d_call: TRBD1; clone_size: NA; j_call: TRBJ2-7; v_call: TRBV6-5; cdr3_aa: CASSYSGQGYEQYF; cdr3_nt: TGTGCCAGCAGTTACTCGGGACAGGGCTACGAGCAGTACTTC
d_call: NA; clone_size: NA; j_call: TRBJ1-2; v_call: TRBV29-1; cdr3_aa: CSLRTNYGYTF; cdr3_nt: TGCAGCTTAAGGACTAACTATGGCTACACCTTC
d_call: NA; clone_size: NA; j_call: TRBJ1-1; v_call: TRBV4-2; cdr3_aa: CASSQEEKGENTEAFF; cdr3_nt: TGTGCCAGCAGCCAAGAAGAGAAAGGGGAGAACACTGAAGCTTTCTTT
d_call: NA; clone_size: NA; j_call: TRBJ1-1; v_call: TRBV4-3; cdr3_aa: CASSQGYTALNTEAFF; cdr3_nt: TGCGCCAGCAGCCAAGGTTATACAGCTCTCAACACTGAAGCTTTCTTT
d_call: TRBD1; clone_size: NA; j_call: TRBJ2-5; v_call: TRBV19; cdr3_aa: CASRDRGSETQYF; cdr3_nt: TGTGCCAGCCGGGACAGGGGTTCAGAGACCCAGTACTTC
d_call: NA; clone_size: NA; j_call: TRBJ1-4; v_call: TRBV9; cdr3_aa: CASSVGNSSPEKLFF; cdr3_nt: TGTGCCAGCAGCGTAGGTAACAGCTCACCGGAAAAACTGTTTTTT
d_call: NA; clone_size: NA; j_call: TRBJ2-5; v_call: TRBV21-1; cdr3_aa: CASSTRLVALEGTQYF; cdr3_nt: TGTGCCAGCAGCACCAGACTAGTCGCATTGGAAGGGACCCAGTACTTC
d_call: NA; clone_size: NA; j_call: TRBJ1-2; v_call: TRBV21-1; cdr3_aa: CASSKEEGGLRGYTF; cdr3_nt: TGTGCCAGCAGCAAAGAGGAGGGAGGGTTGCGTGGCTACACCTTC
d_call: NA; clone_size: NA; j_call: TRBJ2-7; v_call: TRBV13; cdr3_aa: CASSQGKVFSYEQYF; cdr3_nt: TGTGCCAGCAGCCAGGGGAAGGTGTTCTCCTACGAGCAGTACTTC
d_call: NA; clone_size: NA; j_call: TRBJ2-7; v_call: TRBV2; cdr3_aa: CASLLSVYEQYF; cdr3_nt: TGTGCCAGCCTCCTTTCAGTCTACGAGCAGTACTTC
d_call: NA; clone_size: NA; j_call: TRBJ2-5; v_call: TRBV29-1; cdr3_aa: CSAKAKIADYQETQYF; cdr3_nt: TGCAGCGCCAAAGCAAAAATAGCGGACTACCAAGAGACCCAGTACTTC
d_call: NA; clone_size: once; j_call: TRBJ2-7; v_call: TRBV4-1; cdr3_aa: CASSQERGTYEQYF; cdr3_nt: TGCGCCAGCAGCCAAGAACGAGGGACCTACGAGCAGTACTTC
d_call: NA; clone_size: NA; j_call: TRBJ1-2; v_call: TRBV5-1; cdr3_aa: CASSLREFYGYTF; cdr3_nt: TGCGCCAGCAGCTTAAGGGAATTCTATGGCTACACCTTC
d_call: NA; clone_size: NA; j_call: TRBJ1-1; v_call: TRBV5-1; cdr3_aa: CASSLVSQGQGNTEAFF; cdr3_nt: TGCGCCAGCAGCTTGGTCTCCCAGGGCCAGGGGAACACTGAAGCTTTCTTT
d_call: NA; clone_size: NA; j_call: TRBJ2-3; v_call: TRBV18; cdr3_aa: CASSRQGTDTQYF; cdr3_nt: TGTGCCAGCTCACGACAGGGCACAGATACGCAGTATTTT
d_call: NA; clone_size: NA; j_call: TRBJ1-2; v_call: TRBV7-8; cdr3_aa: CASSLGPAGAYGYTF; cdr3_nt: TGTGCCAGCAGCTTAGGTCCCGCGGGTGCTTATGGCTACACCTTC